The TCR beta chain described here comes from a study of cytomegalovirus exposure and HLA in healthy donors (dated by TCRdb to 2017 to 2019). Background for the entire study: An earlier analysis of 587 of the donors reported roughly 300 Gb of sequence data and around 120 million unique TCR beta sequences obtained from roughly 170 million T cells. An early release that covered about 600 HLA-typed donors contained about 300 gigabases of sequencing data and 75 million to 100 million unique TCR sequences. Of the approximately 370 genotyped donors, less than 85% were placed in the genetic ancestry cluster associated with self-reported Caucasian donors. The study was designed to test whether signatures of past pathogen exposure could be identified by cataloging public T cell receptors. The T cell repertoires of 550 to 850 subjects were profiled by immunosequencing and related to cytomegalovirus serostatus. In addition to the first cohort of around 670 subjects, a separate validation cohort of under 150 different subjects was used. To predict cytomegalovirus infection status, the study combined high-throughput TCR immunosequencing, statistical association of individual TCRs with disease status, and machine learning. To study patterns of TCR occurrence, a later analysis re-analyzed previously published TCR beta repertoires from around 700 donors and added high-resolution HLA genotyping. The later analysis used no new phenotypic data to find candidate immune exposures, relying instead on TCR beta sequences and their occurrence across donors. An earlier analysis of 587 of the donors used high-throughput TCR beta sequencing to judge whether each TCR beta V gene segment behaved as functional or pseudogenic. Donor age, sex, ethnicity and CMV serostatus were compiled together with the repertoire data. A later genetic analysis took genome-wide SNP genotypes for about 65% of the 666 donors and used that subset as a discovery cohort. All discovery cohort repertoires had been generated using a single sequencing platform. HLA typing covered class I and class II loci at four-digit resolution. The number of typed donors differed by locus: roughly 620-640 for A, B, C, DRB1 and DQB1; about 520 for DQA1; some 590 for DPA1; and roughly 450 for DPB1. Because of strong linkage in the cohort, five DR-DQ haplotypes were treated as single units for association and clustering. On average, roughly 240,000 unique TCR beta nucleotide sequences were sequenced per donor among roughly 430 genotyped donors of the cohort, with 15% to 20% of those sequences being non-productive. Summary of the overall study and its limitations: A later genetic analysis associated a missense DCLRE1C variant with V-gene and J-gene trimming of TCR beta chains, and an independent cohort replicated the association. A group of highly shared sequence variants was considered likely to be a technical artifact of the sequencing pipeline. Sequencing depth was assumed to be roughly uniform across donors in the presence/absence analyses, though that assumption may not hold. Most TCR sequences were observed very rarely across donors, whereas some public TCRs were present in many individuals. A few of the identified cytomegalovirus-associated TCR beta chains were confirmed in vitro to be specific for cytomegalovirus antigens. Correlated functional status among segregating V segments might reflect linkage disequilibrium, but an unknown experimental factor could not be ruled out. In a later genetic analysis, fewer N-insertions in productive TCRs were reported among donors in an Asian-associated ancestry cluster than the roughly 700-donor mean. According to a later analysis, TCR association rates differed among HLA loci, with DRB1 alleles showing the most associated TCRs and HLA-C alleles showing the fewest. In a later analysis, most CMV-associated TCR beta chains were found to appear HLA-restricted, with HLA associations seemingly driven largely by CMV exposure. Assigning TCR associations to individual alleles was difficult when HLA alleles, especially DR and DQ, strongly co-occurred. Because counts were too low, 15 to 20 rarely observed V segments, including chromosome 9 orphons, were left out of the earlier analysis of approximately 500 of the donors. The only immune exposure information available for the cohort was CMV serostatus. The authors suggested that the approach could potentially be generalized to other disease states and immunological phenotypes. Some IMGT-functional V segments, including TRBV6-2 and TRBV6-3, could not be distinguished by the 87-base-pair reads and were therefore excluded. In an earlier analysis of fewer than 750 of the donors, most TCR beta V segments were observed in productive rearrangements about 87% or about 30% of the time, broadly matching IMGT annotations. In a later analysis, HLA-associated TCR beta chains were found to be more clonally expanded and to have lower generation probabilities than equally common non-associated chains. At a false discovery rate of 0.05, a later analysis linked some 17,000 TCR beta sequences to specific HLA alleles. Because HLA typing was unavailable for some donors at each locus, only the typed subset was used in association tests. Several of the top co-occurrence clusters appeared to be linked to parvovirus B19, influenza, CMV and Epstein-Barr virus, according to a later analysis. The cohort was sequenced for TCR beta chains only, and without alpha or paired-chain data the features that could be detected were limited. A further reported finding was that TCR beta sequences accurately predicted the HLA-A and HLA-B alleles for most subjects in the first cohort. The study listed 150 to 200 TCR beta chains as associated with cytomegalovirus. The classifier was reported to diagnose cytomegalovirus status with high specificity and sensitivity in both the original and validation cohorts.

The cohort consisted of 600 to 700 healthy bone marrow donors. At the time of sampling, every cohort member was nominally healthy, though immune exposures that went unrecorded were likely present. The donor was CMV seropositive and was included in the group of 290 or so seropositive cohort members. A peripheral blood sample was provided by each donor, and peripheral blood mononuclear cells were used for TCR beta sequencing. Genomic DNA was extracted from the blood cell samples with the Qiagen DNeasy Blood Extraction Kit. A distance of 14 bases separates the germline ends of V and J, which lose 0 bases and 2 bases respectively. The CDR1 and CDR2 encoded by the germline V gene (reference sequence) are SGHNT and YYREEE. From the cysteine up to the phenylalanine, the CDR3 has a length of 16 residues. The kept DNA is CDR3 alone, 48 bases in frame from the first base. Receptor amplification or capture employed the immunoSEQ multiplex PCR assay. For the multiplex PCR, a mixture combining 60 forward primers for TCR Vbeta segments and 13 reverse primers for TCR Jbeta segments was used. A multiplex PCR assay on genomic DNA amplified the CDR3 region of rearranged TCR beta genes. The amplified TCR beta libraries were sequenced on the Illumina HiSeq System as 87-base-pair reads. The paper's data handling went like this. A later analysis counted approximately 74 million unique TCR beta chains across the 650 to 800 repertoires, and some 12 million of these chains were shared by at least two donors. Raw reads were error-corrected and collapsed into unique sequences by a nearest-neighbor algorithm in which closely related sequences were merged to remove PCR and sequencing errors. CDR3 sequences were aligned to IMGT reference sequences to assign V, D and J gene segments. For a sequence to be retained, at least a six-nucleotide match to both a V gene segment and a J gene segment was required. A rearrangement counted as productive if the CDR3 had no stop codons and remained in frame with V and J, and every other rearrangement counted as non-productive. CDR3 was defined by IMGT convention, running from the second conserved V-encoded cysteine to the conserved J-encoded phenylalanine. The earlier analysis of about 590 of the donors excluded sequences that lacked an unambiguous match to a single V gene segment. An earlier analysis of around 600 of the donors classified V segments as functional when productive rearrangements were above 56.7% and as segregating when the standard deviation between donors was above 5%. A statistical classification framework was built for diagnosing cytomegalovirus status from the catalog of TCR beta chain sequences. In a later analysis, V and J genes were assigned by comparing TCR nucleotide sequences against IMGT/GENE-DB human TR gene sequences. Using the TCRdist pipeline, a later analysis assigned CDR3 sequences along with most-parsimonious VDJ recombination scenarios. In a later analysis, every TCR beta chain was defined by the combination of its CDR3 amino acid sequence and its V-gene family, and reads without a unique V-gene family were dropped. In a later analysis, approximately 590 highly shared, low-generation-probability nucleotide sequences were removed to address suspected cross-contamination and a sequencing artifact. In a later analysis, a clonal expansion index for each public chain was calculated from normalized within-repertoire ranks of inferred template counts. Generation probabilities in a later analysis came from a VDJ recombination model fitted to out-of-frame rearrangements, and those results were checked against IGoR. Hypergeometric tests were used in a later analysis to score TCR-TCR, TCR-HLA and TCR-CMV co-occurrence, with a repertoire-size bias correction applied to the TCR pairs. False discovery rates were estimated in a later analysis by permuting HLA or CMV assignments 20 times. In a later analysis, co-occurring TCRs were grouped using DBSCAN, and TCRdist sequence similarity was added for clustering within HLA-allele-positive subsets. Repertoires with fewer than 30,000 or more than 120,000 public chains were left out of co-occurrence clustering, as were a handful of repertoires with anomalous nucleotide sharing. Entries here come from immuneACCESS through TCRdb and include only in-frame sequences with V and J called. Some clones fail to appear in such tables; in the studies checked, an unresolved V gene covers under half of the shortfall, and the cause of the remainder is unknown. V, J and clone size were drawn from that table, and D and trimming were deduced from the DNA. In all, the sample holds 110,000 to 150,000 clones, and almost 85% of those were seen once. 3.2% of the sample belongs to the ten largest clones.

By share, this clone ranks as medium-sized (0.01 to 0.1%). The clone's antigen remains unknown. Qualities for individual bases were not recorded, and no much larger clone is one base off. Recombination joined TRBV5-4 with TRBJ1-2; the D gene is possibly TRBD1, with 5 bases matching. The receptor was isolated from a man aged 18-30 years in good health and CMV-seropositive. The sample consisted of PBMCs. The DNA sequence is TGTGCCAGCAGCTTGGCCGGGGGAAACCAAAACTATGGCTACACCTTC. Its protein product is CASSLAGGNQNYGYTF.